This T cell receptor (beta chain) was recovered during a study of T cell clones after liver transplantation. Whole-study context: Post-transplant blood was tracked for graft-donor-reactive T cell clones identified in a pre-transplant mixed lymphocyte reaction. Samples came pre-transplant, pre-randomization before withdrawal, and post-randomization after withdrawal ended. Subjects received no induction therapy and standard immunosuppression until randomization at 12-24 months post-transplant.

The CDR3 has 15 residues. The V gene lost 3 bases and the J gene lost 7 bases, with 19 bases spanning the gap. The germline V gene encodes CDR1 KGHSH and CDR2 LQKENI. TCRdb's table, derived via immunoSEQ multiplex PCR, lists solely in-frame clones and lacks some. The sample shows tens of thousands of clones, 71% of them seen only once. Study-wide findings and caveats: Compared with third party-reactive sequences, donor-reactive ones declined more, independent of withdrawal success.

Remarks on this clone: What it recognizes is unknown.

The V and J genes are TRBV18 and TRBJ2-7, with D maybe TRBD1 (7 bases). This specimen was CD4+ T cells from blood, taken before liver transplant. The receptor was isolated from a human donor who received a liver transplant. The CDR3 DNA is TGTGCCAGCTCACCCCCCATGCAGGGGGGTCGGGAGCAGTACTTC. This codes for CASSPPMQGGREQYF.